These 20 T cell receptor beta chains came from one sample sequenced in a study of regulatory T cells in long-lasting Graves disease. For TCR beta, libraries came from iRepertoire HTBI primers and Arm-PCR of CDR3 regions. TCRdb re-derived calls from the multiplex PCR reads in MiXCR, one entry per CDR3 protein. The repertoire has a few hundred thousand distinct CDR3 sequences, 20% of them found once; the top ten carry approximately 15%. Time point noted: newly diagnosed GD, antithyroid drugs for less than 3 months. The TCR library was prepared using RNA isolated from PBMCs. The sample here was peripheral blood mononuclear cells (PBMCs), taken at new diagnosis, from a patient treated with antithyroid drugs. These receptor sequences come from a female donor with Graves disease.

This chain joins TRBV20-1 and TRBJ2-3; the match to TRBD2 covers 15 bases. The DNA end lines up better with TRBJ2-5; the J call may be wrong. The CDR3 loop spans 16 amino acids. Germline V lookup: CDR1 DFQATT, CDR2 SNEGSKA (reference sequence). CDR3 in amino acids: CSASPGLAGGLETQYF. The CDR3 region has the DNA TGCAGTGCTAGTCCGGGACTAGCGGGGGGCCTGGAGACCCAGTACTTC.

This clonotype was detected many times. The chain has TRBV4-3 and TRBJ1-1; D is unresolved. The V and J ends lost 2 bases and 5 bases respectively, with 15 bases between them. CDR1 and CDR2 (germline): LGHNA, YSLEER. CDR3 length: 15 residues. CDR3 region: CASSQLETLGTEAFF. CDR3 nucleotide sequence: TGCGCCAGCAGCCAACTTGAGACACTCGGGACTGAAGCTTTCTTT.

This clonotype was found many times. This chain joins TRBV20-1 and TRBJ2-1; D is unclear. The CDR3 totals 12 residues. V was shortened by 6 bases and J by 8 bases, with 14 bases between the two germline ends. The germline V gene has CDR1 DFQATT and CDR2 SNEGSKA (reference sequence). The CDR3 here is CSARRTVDEQFF. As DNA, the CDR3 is TGCAGTGCCAGAAGAACGGTCGATGAGCAGTTCTTC.

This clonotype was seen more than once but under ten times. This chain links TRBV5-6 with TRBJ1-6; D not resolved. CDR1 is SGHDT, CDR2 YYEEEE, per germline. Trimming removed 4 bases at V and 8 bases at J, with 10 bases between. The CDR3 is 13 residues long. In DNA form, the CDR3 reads TGTGCCAGCAGCGACCGGACTTATTCACCCCTCCACTTT. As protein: CASSDRTYSPLHF.

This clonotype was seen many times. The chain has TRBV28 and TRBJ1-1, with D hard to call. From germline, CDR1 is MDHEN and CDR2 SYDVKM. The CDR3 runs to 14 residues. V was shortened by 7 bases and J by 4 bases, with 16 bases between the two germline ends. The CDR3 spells CASNPGGFGTEAFF. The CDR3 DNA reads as TGTGCCAGCAACCCTGGCGGGTTCGGCACTGAAGCTTTCTTT.

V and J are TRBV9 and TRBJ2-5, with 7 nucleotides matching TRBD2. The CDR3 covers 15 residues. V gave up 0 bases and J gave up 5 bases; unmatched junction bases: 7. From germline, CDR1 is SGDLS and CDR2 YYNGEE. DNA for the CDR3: TGTGCCAGCAGCGTAGAGGGCGGGGGAGGGGAGACCCAGTACTTC. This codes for CASSVEGGGGETQYF.

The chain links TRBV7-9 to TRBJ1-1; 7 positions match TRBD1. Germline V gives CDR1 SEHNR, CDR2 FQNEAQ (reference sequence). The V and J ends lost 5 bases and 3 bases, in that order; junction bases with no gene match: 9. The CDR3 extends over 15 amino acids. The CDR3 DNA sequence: TGTGCCAGCAGCCGGGACAGCGGAAGGTACACTGAAGCTTTCTTT. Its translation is CASSRDSGRYTEAFF.

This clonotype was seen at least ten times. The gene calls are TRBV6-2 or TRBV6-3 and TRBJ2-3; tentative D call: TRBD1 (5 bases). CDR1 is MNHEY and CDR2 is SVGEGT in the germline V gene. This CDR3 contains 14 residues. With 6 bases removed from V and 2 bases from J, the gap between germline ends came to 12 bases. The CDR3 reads CASSPWGFTDTQYF. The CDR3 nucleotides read TGTGCCAGCAGCCCGTGGGGCTTCACAGATACGCAGTATTTT.

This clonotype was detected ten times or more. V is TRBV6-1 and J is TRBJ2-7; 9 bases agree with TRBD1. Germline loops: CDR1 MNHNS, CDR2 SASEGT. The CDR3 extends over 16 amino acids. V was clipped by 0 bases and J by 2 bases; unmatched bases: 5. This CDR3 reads CASSEARQGETYEQYF. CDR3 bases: TGTGCCAGCAGTGAAGCCCGACAGGGGGAGACCTACGAGCAGTACTTC.

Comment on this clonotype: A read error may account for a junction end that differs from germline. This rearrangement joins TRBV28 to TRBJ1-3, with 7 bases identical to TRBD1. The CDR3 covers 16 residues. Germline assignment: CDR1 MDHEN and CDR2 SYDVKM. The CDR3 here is CASSLSQGDSRNTIYF. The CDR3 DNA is TGTGCCAGCAGTTTAAGCCAGGGGGACTCTAGAAACACCATATATTTT.

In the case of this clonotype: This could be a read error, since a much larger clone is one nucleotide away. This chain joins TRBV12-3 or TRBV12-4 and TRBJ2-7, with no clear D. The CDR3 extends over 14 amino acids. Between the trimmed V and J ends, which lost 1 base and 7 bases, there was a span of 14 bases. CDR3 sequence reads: CASSLVAGSNEQYF. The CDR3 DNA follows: TGTGCCAGCAGTTTAGTAGCCGGGTCCAATGAGCAGTACTTC.

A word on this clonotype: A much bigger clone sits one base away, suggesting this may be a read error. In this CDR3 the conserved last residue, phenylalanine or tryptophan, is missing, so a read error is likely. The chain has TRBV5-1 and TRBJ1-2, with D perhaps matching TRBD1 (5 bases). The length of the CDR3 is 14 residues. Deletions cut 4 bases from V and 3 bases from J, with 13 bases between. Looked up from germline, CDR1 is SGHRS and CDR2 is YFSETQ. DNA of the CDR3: TGCGCCAGCAGCCGGGACTCCCCGGACTATGGCTACACCCTC. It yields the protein CASSRDSPDYGYTL.

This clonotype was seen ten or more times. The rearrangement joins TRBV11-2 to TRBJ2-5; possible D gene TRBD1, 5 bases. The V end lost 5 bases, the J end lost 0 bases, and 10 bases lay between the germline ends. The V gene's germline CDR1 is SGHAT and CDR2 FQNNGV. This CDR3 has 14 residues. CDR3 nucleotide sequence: TGTGCCAGCAGCCTCCTGGGGCACCAAGAGACCCAGTACTTC. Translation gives CASSLLGHQETQYF.

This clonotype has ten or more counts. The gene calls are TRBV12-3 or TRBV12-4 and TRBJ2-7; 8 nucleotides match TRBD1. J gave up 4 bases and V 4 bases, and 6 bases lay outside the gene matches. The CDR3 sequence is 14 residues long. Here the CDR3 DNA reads TGTGCCAGCAGTTCGACAGGGGCAAGATACGAGCAGTACTTC. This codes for CASSSTGARYEQYF.

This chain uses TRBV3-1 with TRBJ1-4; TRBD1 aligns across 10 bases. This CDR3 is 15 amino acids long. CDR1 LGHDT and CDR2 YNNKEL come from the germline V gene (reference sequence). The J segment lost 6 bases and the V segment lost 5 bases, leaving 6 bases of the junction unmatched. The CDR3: CASSKSTGGDEKLFF. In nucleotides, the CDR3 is TGTGCCAGCAGCAAATCGACAGGGGGCGATGAAAAACTGTTTTTT.

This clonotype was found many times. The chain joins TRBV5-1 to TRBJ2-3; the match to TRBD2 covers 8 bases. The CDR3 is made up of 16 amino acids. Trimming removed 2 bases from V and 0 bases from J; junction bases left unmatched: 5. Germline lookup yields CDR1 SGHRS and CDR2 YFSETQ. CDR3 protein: CASSFTSGTSTDTQYF. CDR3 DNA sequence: TGCGCCAGCAGCTTCACTAGCGGAACTAGCACAGATACGCAGTATTTT.

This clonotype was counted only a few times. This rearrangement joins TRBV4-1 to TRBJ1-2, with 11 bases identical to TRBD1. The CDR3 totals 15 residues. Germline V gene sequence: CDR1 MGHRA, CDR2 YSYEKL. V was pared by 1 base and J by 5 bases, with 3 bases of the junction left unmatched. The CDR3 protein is CASSQVGTGGYGYTF. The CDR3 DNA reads TGCGCCAGCAGCCAAGTTGGGACAGGGGGATATGGCTACACCTTC.

The CDR3 bases are TGTGCCAGCAGCGGGACCGGGACAGATAAATACTCCTACGAGCAGTACTTC. It codes for CASSGTGTDKYSYEQYF. The chain employs TRBV7-9 and TRBJ2-7; TRBD1 matches 7 bases. CDR1 and CDR2 (germline): SEHNR, FQNEAQ (reference sequence). This CDR3 has 17 residues. With V trimmed by 5 bases and J by 0 bases, 13 bases remained unmatched. Variable domain in full (rest from reference TRBV7-9 and TRBJ2-7): DTGVSQNPRHKITKRGQNVTFRCDPISEHNRLYWYRQTLGQGPEFLTYFQNEAQLEKSRLLSDRFSAERPKGSFSTLEIQRTEQGDSAMYLCASSGTGTDKYSYEQYFGPGTRLTVT.

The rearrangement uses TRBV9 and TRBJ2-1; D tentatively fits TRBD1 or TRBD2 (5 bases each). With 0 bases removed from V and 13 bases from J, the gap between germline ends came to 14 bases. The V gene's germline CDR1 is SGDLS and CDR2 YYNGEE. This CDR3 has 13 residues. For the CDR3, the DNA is TGTGCCAGCAGCGTAGGCCTTGGGGGAGATCAGTTCTTC. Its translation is CASSVGLGGDQFF.

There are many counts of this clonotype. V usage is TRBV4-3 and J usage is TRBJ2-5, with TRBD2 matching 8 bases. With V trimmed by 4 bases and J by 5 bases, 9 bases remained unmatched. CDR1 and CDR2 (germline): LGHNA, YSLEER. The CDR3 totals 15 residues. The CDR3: CASSPQRGIRETQYF. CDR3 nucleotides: TGCGCCAGCAGCCCACAGCGGGGGATTCGGGAGACCCAGTACTTC.